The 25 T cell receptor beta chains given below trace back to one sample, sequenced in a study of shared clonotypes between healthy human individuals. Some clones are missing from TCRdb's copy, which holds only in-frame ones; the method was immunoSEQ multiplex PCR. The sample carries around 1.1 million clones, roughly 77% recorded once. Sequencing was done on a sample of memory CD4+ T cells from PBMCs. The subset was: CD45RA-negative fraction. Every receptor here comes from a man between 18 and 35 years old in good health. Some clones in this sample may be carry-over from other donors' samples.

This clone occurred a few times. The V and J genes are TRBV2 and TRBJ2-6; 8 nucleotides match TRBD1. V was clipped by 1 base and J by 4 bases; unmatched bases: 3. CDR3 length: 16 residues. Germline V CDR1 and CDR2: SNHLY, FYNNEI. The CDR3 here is CASSEGQGAGANVLTF. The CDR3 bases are TGTGCCAGCAGTGAAGGGCAGGGGGCCGGGGCCAACGTCCTGACTTTC.

This CDR3 is CASNLEATNTGELFF. The CDR3 bases are TGTGCCAGCAATTTAGAAGCAACGAACACCGGGGAGCTGTTTTTT. This sequence joins TRBV6-6 and TRBJ2-2; D is undetermined. Germline assignment: CDR1 MNHNY and CDR2 SVGAGI (reference sequence). The germline V and J ends were trimmed by 7 bases and 0 bases, with 12 bases remaining between them. The length of the CDR3 is 15 residues.

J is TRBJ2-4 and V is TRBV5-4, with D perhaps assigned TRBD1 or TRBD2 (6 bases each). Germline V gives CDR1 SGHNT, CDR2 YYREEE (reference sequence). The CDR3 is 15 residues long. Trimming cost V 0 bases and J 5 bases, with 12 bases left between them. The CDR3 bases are TGTGCCAGCAGCTTGGGTAGGGGGGCGGAAAACATTCAGTACTTC. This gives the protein CASSLGRGAENIQYF. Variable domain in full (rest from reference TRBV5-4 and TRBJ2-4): ETGVTQSPTHLIKTRGQQVTLRCSSQSGHNTVSWYQQALGQGPQFIFQYYREEENGRGNFPPRFSGLQFPNYSSELNVNALELDDSALYLCASSLGRGAENIQYFGAGTRLSVL.

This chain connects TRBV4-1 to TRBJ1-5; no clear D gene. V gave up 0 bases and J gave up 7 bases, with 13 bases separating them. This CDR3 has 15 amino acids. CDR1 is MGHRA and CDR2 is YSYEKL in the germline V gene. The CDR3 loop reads CASSQDLGSWQPQHF. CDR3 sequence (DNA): TGCGCCAGCAGCCAAGATCTGGGTTCGTGGCAGCCCCAGCATTTT.

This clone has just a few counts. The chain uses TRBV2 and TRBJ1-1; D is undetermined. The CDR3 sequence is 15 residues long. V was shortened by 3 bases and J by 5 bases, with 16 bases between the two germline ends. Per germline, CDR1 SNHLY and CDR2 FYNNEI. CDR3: CASSEVPRTSTEAFF. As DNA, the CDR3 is TGTGCCAGCAGTGAGGTTCCCCGGACCTCTACTGAAGCTTTCTTT.

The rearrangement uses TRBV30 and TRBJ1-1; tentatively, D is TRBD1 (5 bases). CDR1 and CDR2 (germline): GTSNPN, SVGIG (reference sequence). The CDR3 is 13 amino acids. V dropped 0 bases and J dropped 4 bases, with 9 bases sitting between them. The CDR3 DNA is TGTGCCTGGAGTGTACAAGGGGTCACTGAAGCTTTCTTT. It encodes CAWSVQGVTEAFF.

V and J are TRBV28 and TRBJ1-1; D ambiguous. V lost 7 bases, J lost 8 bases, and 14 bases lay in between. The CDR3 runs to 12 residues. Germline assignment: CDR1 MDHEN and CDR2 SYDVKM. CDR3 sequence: CASTRNSFEAFF. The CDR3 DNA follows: TGTGCCAGCACCCGGAATAGTTTCGAAGCTTTCTTT.

CDR3 protein: CASSPPSTGDIQYF. DNA of the CDR3: TGTGCCAGCTCACCTCCCTCCACGGGGGACATTCAGTACTTC. This rearrangement joins TRBV18 to TRBJ2-4; D perhaps matches TRBD2 (6 bases). The germline V gene encodes CDR1 KGHSH and CDR2 LQKENI. Trimming shortened V by 3 bases and J by 8 bases, and 14 bases separated the two germline ends. The CDR3 is 14 residues long.

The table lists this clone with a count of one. CDR3 loop: CASSPGGDQPQHF. In DNA form, the CDR3 reads TGTGCCAGCAGCCCCGGAGGGGATCAGCCCCAGCATTTT. The chain employs TRBV7-6 and TRBJ1-5; the D gene is possibly TRBD1 (5 bases). This CDR3 has 13 amino acids. The germline V gene encodes CDR1 SGHVS and CDR2 FNYEAQ. V was cut by 5 bases and J by 5 bases, with 10 bases left in between.

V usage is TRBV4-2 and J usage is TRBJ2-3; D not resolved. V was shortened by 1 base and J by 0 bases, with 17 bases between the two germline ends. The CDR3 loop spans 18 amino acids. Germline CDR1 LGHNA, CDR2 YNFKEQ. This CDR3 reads CASSQGGRRRSSTDTQYF. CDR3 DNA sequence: TGTGCCAGCAGCCAAGGGGGTAGGCGACGCTCTAGCACAGATACGCAGTATTTT.

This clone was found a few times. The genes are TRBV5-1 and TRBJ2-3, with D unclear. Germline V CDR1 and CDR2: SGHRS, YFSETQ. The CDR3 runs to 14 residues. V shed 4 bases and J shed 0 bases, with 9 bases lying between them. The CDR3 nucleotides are TGCGCCAGCAGCCCAGGACGGAGCACAGATACGCAGTATTTT. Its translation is CASSPGRSTDTQYF.

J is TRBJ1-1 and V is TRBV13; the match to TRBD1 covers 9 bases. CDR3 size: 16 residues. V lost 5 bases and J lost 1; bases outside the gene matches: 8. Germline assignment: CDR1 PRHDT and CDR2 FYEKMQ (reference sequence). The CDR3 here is CASSPGQGRRNTEAFF. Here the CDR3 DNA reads TGTGCCAGCAGCCCGGGACAGGGTCGGCGGAACACTGAAGCTTTCTTT.

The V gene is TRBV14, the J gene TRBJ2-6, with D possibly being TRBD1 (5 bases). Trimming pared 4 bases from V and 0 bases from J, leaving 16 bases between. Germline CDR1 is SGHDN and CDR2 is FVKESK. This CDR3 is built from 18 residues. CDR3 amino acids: CASSPTEPISSGANVLTF. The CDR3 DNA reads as TGTGCCAGCAGCCCGACAGAACCTATTTCCTCTGGGGCCAACGTCCTGACTTTC.

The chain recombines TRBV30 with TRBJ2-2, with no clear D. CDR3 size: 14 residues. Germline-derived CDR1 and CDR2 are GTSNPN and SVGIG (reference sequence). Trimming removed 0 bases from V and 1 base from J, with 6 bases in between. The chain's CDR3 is CAWSVGQNTGELFF. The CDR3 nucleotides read TGTGCCTGGAGTGTAGGCCAGAACACCGGGGAGCTGTTTTTT. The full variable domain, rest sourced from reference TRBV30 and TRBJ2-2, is SQTIHQWPATLVQPVGSPLSLECTVEGTSNPNLYWYRQAAGRGLQLLFYSVGIGQISSEVPQNLSASRPQDRQFILSSKKLLLSDSGFYLCAWSVGQNTGELFFGEGSRLTVL.

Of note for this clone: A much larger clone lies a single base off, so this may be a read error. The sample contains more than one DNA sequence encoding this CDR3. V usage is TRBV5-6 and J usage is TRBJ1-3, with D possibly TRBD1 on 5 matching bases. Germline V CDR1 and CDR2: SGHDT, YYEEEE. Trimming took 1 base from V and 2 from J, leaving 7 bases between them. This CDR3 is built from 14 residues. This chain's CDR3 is CASSLRGAGNTIYF. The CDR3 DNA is TGTGCCAGCAGCTTGAGAGGGGCTGGAAACACCATATATTTT.

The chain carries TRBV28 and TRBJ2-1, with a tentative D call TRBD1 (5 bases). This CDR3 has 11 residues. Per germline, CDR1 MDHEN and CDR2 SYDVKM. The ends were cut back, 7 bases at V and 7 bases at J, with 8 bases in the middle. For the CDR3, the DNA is TGTGCCAGCACAGGGTCAAATGAGCAGTTCTTC. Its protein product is CASTGSNEQFF.

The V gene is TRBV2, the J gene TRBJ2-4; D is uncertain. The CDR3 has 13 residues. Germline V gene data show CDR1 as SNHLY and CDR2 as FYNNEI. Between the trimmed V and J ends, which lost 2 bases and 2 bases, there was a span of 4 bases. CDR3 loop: CASSERTKNIQYF. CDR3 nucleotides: TGTGCCAGCAGTGAACGGACCAAAAACATTCAGTACTTC. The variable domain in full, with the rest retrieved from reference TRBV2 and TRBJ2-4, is EPEVTQTPSHQVTQMGQEVILRCVPISNHLYFYWYRQILGQKVEFLVSFYNNEISEKSEIFDDQFSVERPDGSNFTLKIRSTKLEDSAMYFCASSERTKNIQYFGAGTRLSVL.

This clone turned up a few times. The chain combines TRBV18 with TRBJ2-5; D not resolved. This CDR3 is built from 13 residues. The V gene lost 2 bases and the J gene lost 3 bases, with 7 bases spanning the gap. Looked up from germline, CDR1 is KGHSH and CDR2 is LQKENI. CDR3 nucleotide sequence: TGTGCCAGCTCACCAGCATTAGAAGAGACCCAGTACTTC. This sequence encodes CASSPALEETQYF. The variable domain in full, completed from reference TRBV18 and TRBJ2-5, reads NAGVMQNPRHLVRRRGQEARLRCSPMKGHSHVYWYRQLPEEGLKFMVYLQKENIIDESGMPKERFSAEFPKEGPSILRIQQVVRGDSAAYFCASSPALEETQYFGPGTRLLVL.

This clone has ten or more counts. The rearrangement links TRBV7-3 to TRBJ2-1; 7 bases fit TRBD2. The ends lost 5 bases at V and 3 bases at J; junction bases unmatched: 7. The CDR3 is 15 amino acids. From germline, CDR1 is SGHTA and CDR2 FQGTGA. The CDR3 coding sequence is TGTGCCAGCAGCCCAACTAGCGCTTACTACAATGAGCAGTTCTTC. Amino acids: CASSPTSAYYNEQFF.

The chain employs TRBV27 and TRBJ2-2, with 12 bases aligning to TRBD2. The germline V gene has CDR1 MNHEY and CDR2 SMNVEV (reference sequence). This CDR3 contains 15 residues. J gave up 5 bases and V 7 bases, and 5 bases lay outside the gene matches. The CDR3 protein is CASTQGLAGTGELFF. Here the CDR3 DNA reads TGTGCCAGCACCCAAGGACTAGCGGGGACCGGGGAGCTGTTTTTT.

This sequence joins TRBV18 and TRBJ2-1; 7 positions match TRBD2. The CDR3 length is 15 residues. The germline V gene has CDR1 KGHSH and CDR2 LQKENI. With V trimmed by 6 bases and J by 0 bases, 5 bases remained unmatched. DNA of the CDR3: TGTGCCAGCTCTATGGGAGGGTTCTCCTACAATGAGCAGTTCTTC. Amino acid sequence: CASSMGGFSYNEQFF.

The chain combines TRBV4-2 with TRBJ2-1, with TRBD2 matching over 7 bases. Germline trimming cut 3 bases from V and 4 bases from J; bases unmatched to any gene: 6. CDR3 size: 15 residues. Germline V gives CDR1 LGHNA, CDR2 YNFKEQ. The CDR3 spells CASSQGGAEYNEQFF. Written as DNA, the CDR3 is TGTGCCAGCAGCCAGGGAGGGGCGGAGTACAATGAGCAGTTCTTC.

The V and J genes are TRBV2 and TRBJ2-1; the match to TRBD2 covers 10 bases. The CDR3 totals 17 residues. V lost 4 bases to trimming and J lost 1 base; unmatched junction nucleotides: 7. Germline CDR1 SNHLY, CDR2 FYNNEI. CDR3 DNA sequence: TGTGCCAGCAGTGGCCGGTCGACTAGCGGGTCCTACAATGAGCAGTTCTTC. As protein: CASSGRSTSGSYNEQFF. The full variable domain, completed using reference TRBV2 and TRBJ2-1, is EPEVTQTPSHQVTQMGQEVILRCVPISNHLYFYWYRQILGQKVEFLVSFYNNEISEKSEIFDDQFSVERPDGSNFTLKIRSTKLEDSAMYFCASSGRSTSGSYNEQFFGPGTRLTVL.

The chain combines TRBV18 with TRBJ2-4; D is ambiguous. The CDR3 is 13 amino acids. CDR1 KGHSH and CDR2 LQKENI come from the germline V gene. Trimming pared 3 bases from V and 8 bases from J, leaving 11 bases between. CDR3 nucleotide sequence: TGTGCCAGCTCACCCAATGGAAAGGACATTCAGTACTTC. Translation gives CASSPNGKDIQYF.

The CDR3 nucleotides are TGTGCCAGCAGACGTGAGCTGGAGCTGTTTTTT. Its protein product is CASRRELELFF. J is TRBJ2-2 and V is TRBV2; D uncertain. The CDR3 loop spans 11 amino acids. V was clipped by 6 bases and J by 10 bases, with 9 bases between them. The V gene's germline CDR1 is SNHLY and CDR2 FYNNEI.